This T cell receptor beta chain came from a study of shared clonotypes between healthy human individuals. The repertoire was sequenced with immunoSEQ multiplex PCR; TCRdb's copy has only in-frame clones and lacks some. This repertoire shows roughly 100,000 clones, less than 75% found once; its top ten account for about 24%. CD8 memory pooled CD45RO+ cells and CCR7-negative CD45RA+ TemRA cells. The germline gives CDR1 SEHNR, CDR2 FQNEAQ (reference sequence). The V end lost 1 base, the J end lost 9 bases, and 12 bases lay between the germline ends. The length of the CDR3 is 13 residues. The V gene is TRBV7-9, the J gene TRBJ2-5; D is unclear. The receptor comes from a woman aged 25 to 39 in good health. Sequenced material: memory CD8+ T cells sorted from blood. Stated subset: CD45RO+ cells pooled with CCR7-negative TemRA cells. CDR3 in amino acids: CASSLVGSEPQYF. CDR3 DNA sequence: TGTGCCAGCAGCTTAGTCGGGTCCGAACCCCAGTACTTC.